This T cell receptor beta chain was sequenced in a study of a mutant IDH1 vaccine in newly diagnosed glioma. Time point specified: week 35, safety follow-up. A single vaccine dose contained 300 ug of mutant IDH1 20-mer peptide, and topical imiquimod was used with it. Clones were read by immunoSEQ multiplex PCR, and TCRdb kept only the in-frame ones, dropping some. This table has approximately 44,000 clones, around 80% appearing once. A few counts support this clone. What it binds is not known. In germline, CDR1 is MDHEN, CDR2 SYDVKM. Trimming stripped 5 bases from V and 8 bases from J, with 12 bases between. This CDR3 spans 12 amino acids.

The sequencing used PBMCs, collected from a glioma patient whose treatment included an IDH1 peptide vaccine. The chain joins TRBV28 to TRBJ1-2; D is unresolved. The sequence derives from a man aged 40-55 years with glioma. CDR3 loop: CASSLGMGGYTF. The CDR3 region has the DNA TGTGCCAGCAGTCTAGGTATGGGGGGCTACACCTTC.